The subject of this entry is one T cell receptor beta chain. This record comes from a study of blood T cell repertoires in COVID-19. On the study more broadly: Sample material is recorded as cDNA or gDNA derived from T cells, B-cell-depleted T cells, or PBMCs.

Unmatched junction bases numbered 14, after V lost 9 bases and J lost 5 bases. This CDR3 region has 15 residues. Germline values: CDR1 LNHDA, CDR2 SQIVND (reference sequence). Per the study methods: Nucleated cell counts were estimated from reference gene primer amplification. TCRdb's copy holds only in-frame clones and misses some; the assay was immunoSEQ multiplex PCR. The DNA gave D and trimming, while V, J and clone size come from that table. Here the sample spans over 100,000 clones, over 75% being singletons. The sequencing input was peripheral blood. The TCR sequence derives from a woman aged 70-85 years with acute or convalescent COVID-19. The V call is TRBV19, the J call TRBJ1-1, with 8 positions matching TRBD1. The CDR3 reads CASQWDRTGRTEAFF. CDR3 coding DNA: TGTGCCAGCCAATGGGACCGGACAGGGAGGACTGAAGCTTTCTTT. Supplemented by reference TRBV19 and TRBJ1-1, the full variable domain reads DGGITQSPKYLFRKEGQNVTLSCEQNLNHDAMYWYRQDPGQGLRLIYYSQIVNDFQKGDIAEGYSVSREKKESFPLTVTSAQKNPTAFYLCASQWDRTGRTEAFFGQGTRLTVV.